Below, one TCR beta chain is given with its context. Germline CDR1 is SGHAT and CDR2 is FQNNGV. The trim removed 1 base at V and 5 bases at J, leaving 6 bases unmatched. The CDR3 consists of 15 residues. The record originates from a study of T cell clones after liver transplantation. Clones were read by immunoSEQ multiplex PCR, and TCRdb kept only the in-frame ones, dropping some. The data contain about 15,000 clones, about 93% of them seen just once; the ten biggest clones take up less than 60%. The V gene is TRBV11-2, the J gene TRBJ1-1, with 8 bases fitting TRBD1. The clonotype originates from a human donor who received a liver transplant. Sequenced here: CD8+ T cells from blood, sampled before liver transplant. The CDR3 bases are TGTGCCAGCAGCTTAGGGGCAGGGGGCGTGACTGAAGCTTTCTTT. Its translation is CASSLGAGGVTEAFF. The variable domain in full, completed from reference TRBV11-2 and TRBJ1-1, reads EAGVAQSPRYKIIEKRQSVAFWCNPISGHATLYWYQQILGQGPKLLIQFQNNGVVDDSQLPKDRFSAERLKGVDSTLKIQPAKLEDSAVYLCASSLGAGGVTEAFFGQGTRLTVV.